This TCR beta chain was profiled in a study of blood T cells in healthy people across ages. It was with a sample-barcoded 5' primer and a J-beta primer mix that a second PCR of about 6 to 12 cycles was run. Each cDNA molecule was tagged by a template-switch adaptor with 12 random nucleotides. TCRdb ran MiXCR on the 5' RACE reads and lists one entry per CDR3 protein. In the table there are roughly 1.6 million distinct CDR3 sequences, 34% of which are singletons. CDR3 length equals 16 residues. Germline V CDR1 and CDR2: SGHAT, FQNNGV. V trimming: 5 bases; J trimming: 5 bases; junction bases outside the gene matches: 14. About this clonotype: Its antigen is as yet unknown.

Study observations and caveats: Donors of long life had a larger count of naive CD4+ cells and greater diversity than aged donors.

The receptor's source is a young woman in good health. Sequencing was done on a sample of blood. This chain links TRBV11-2 with TRBJ1-2; 7 bases align to TRBD1. CDR3 amino acids: CASSDPTRGQSYGYTF. CDR3 nucleotides: TGTGCCAGCAGCGATCCTACTCGGGGACAGAGTTATGGCTACACCTTC. The complete variable domain, with remaining parts taken from reference TRBV11-2 and TRBJ1-2, reads EAGVAQSPRYKIIEKRQSVAFWCNPISGHATLYWYQQILGQGPKLLIQFQNNGVVDDSQLPKDRFSAERLKGVDSTLKIQPAKLEDSAVYLCASSDPTRGQSYGYTFGSGTRLTVV.